This TCR beta chain derives from a study of T cell responses to AZD1222 COVID-19 vaccine. The CDR3 length is 15 residues. Germline V gives CDR1 KGHDR, CDR2 SFDVKD. Losses at the gene ends were 4 bases for V and 5 bases for J; bases not matched to a gene: 9. Data came from immunoSEQ multiplex PCR; TCRdb stores just in-frame clones and leaves some out. Of about 110,000 clones listed, about 92% are singletons. The TCR sequence derives from an adult in good health. This material consisted of peripheral blood, taken on day 0 of AZD1222 vaccination. The rearrangement joins TRBV24-1 to TRBJ2-5; 7 bases line up with TRBD2. DNA of the CDR3: TGTGCCACCAGTGACCCAAGGACTAGTGGGGAGACCCAGTACTTC. Protein: CATSDPRTSGETQYF.